This paragraph reports one T cell receptor beta chain. The entry originates in a study of long-term antiretroviral therapy in people with HIV. CDR1 and CDR2 from the germline V gene are SNHLY and FYNNEI. The trim removed 6 bases at V and 6 bases at J, leaving 1 base unmatched. The CDR3 covers 13 residues. At the survey level, the v3.0 immunoSEQ assay was run. Here immunoSEQ multiplex PCR was the method, and the copy in TCRdb shows in-frame clones only, minus some. The repertoire holds tens of thousands of clones, with 93% as singletons. V usage is TRBV2 and J usage is TRBJ2-7; 14 bases align to TRBD2. The receptor was derived from a middle-aged woman with HIV. Material: unsorted PBMCs, obtained about 6.5 years after starting antiretroviral therapy. CDR3 nucleotide sequence: TGTGCCAGCAGGGGACTAGCGGGGGCCGAGCAGTACTTC. Protein: CASRGLAGAEQYF.